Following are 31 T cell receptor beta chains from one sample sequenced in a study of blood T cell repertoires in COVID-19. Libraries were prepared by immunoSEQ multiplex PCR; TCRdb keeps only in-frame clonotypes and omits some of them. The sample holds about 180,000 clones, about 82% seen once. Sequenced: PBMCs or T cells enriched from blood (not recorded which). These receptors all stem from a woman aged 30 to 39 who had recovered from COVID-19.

CDR3 amino acids: CASRAGTSAPPGQYF. The CDR3 region has the DNA TGTGCCAGCAGAGCCGGGACTAGCGCCCCCCCAGGCCAGTACTTC. The genes are TRBV27 and TRBJ2-5, with TRBD2 matching 10 bases. In germline, CDR1 is MNHEY, CDR2 SMNVEV (reference sequence). CDR3 length: 15 amino acids. Trimming at V came to 6 bases and at J to 10 bases, leaving 14 bases not matched to a gene.

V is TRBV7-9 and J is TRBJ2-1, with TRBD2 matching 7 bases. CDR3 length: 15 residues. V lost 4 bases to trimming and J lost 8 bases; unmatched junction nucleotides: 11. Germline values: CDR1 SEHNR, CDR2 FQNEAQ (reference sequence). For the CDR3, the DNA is TGTGCCAGCAGCTCCTCTGGCGGGAGTATCGATGAGCAGTTCTTC. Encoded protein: CASSSSGGSIDEQFF. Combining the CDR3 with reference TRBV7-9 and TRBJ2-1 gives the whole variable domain DTGVSQNPRHKITKRGQNVTFRCDPISEHNRLYWYRQTLGQGPEFLTYFQNEAQLEKSRLLSDRFSAERPKGSFSTLEIQRTEQGDSAMYLCASSSSGGSIDEQFFGPGTRLTVL.

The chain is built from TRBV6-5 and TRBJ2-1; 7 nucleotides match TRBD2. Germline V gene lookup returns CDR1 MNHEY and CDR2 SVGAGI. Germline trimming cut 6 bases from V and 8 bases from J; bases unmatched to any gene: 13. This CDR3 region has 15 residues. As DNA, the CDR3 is TGTGCCAGCAGGAGGGGAGGGACCACAAACGATGAGCAGTTCTTC. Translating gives CASRRGGTTNDEQFF.

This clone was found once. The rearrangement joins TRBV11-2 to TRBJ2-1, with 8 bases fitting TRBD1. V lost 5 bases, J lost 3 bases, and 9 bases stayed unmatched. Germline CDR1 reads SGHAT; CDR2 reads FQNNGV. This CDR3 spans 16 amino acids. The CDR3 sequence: CASSEPWTGNYNEQFF. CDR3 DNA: TGTGCCAGCAGCGAGCCGTGGACAGGGAACTACAATGAGCAGTTCTTC. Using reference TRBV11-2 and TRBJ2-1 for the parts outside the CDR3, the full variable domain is EAGVAQSPRYKIIEKRQSVAFWCNPISGHATLYWYQQILGQGPKLLIQFQNNGVVDDSQLPKDRFSAERLKGVDSTLKIQPAKLEDSAVYLCASSEPWTGNYNEQFFGPGTRLTVL.

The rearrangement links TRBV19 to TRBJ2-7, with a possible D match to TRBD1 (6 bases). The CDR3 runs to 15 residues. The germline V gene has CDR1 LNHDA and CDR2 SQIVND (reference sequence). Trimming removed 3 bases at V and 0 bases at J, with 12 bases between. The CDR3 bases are TGTGCCAGTAGTATCGGGCAGGGGAGCTCCTACGAGCAGTACTTC. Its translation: CASSIGQGSSYEQYF.

CDR3 sequence (DNA): TGTGCCAGCAGGACAGGGATTAACTATGGCTACACCTTC. This gives the protein CASRTGINYGYTF. This sequence joins TRBV27 and TRBJ1-2; 7 bases agree with TRBD1. Germline-derived CDR1 and CDR2 are MNHEY and SMNVEV (reference sequence). This CDR3 is 13 amino acids long. V shed 6 bases and J 1 base; nucleotides not matched to a gene: 2.

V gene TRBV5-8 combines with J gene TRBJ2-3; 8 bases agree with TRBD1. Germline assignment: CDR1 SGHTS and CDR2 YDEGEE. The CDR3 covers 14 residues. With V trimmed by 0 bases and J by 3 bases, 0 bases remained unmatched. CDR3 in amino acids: CASSLDRGTDTQYF. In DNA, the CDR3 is TGTGCCAGCAGCTTGGACAGGGGGACAGATACGCAGTATTTT.

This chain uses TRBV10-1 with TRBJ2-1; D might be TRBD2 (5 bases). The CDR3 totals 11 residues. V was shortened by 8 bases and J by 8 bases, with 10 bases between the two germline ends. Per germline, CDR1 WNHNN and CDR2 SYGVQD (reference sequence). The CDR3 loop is CASPTSYEQFF. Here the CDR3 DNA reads TGCGCCAGCCCCACTAGTTATGAGCAGTTCTTC.

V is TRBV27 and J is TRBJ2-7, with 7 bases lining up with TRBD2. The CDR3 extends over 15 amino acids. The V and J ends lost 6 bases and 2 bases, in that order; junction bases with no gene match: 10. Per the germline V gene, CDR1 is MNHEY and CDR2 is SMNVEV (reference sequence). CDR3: CASSRGSGNTYEQYF. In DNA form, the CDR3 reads TGTGCCAGCAGCCGGGGGAGCGGGAATACCTACGAGCAGTACTTC.

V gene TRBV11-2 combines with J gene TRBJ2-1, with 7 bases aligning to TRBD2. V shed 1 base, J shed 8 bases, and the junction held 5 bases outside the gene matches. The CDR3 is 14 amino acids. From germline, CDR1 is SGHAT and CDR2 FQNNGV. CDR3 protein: CASSLVKGGDEQFF. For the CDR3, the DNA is TGTGCCAGCAGCTTAGTTAAGGGAGGGGATGAGCAGTTCTTC. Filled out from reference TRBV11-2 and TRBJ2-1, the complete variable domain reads EAGVAQSPRYKIIEKRQSVAFWCNPISGHATLYWYQQILGQGPKLLIQFQNNGVVDDSQLPKDRFSAERLKGVDSTLKIQPAKLEDSAVYLCASSLVKGGDEQFFGPGTRLTVL.

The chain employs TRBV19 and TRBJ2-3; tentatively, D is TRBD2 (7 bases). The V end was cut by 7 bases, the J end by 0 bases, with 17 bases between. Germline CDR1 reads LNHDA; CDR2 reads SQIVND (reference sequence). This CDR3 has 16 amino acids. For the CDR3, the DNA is TGTGCCAGTACCTTGACGGGGGGCAGGAGCACAGATACGCAGTATTTT. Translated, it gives CASTLTGGRSTDTQYF.

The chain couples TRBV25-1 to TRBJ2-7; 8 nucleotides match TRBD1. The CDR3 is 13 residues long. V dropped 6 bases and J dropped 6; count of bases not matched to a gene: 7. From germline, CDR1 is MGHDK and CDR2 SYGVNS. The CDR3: CASRKGQVGEQYF. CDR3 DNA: TGTGCCAGCAGAAAGGGACAGGTGGGCGAGCAGTACTTC.

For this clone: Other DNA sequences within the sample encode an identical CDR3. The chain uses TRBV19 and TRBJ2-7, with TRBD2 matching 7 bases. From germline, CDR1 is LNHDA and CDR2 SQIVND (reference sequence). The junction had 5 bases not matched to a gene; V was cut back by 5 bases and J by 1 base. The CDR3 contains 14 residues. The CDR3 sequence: CASSSSGSSYEQYF. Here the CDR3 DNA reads TGTGCCAGTAGTTCTAGCGGAAGTTCCTACGAGCAGTACTTC. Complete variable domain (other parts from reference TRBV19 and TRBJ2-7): DGGITQSPKYLFRKEGQNVTLSCEQNLNHDAMYWYRQDPGQGLRLIYYSQIVNDFQKGDIAEGYSVSREKKESFPLTVTSAQKNPTAFYLCASSSSGSSYEQYFGPGTRLTVT.

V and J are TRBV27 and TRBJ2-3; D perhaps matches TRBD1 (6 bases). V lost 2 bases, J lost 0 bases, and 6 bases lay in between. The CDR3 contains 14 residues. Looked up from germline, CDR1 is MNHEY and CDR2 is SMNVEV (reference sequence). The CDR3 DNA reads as TGTGCCAGCAGTTTAGACAGGAGCACAGATACGCAGTATTTT. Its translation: CASSLDRSTDTQYF.

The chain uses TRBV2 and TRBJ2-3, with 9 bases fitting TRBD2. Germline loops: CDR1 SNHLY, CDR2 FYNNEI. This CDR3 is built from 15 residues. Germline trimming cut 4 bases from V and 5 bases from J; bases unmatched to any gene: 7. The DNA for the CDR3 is TGTGCCAGCAGTGCTCGGCGGGAGGGTGGAGATACGCAGTATTTT. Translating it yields CASSARREGGDTQYF.

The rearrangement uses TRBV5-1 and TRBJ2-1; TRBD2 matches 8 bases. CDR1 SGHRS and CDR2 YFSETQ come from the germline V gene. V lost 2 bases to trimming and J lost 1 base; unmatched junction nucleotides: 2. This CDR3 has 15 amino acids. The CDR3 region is CASSFAGGSYNEQFF. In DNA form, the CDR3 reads TGCGCCAGCAGCTTTGCGGGAGGTTCCTACAATGAGCAGTTCTTC.

The chain's CDR3 is CASTPGDSRYNEQFF. CDR3 in DNA: TGCGCCAGCACCCCGGGGGACAGTAGATACAATGAGCAGTTCTTC. The genes are TRBV10-2 and TRBJ2-1, with D possibly matching TRBD1 (7 bases). The CDR3 loop spans 15 amino acids. Trimming removed 7 bases from V and 4 bases from J, with 17 bases in between. In germline, CDR1 is WSHSY, CDR2 SAAADI.

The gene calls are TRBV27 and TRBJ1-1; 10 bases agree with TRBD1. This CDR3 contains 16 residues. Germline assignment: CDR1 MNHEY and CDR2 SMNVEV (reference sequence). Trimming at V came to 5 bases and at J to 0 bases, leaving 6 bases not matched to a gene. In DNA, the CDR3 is TGTGCCAGCAGTCATCTGACAGGGGGCCTGAACACTGAAGCTTTCTTT. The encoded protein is CASSHLTGGLNTEAFF.

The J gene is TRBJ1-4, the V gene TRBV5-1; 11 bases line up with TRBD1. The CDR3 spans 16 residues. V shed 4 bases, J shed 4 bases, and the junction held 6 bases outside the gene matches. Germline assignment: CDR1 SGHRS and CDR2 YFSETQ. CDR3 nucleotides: TGCGCCAGCAGCCGGACAGGGGGCGAACATAATGAAAAACTGTTTTTT. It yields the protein CASSRTGGEHNEKLFF.

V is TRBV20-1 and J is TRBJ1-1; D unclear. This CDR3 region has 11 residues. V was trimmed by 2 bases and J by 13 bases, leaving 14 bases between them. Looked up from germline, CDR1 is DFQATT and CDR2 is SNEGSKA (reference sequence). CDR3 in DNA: TGCAGTGCTAGAATCGGAGAGAGAGTTTTCTTT. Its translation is CSARIGERVFF.

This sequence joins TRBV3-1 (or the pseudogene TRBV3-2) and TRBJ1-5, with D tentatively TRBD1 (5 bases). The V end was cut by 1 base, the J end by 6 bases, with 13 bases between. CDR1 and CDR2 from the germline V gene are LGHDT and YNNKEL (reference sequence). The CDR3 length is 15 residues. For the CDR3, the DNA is TGTGCCAGCAGCCAAGCTGGGGGGATCAGTCAGCCCCAGCATTTT. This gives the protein CASSQAGGISQPQHF.

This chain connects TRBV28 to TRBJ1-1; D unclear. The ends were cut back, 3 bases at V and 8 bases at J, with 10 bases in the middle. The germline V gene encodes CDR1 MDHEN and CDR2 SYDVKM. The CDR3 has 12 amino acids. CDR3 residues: CASSFRVREAFF. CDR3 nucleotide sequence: TGTGCCAGCAGTTTCCGGGTTCGGGAAGCTTTCTTT. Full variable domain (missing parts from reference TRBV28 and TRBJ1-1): DVKVTQSSRYLVKRTGEKVFLECVQDMDHENMFWYRQDPGLGLRLIYFSYDVKMKEKGDIPEGYSVSREKKERFSLILESASTNQTSMYLCASSFRVREAFFGQGTRLTVV.

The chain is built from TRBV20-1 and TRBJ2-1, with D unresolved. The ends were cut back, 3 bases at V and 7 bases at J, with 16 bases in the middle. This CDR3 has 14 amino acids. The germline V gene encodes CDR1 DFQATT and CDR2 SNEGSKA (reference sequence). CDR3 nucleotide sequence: TGCAGTGCTAGTCTTCTTCTCGTTTTAAATGAGCAGTTCTTC. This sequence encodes CSASLLLVLNEQFF.

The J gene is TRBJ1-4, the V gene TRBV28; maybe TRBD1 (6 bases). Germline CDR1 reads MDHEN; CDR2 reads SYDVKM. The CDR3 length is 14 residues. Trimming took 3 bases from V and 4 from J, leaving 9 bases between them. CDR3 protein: CASSLTGLNEKLFF. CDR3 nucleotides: TGTGCCAGCAGTTTGACAGGACTTAATGAAAAACTGTTTTTT.

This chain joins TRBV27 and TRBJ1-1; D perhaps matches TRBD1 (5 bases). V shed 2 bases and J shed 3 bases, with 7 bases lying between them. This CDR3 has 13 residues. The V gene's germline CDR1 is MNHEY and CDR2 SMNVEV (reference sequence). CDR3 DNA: TGTGCCAGCAGTTTAATAGGGGACACTGAAGCTTTCTTT. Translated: CASSLIGDTEAFF.

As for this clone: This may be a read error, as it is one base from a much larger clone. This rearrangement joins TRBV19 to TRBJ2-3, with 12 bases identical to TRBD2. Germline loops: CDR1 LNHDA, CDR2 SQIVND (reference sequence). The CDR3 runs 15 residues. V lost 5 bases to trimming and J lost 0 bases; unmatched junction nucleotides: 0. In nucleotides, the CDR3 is TGTGCCAGTAGTGGGACTAGCGGGAGCACAGATACGCAGTATTTT. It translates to CASSGTSGSTDTQYF.

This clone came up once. The CDR3 loop is CASSQTSGSRAGELFF. For the CDR3, the DNA is TGTGCCAGCAGCCAAACTAGCGGGAGTAGAGCCGGGGAGCTGTTTTTT. The rearrangement links TRBV5-4 to TRBJ2-2, with 11 bases aligning to TRBD2. The germline CDR1 and CDR2 sequences are SGHNT and YYREEE (reference sequence). This CDR3 contains 16 residues. The junction had 8 bases not matched to a gene; V was cut back by 4 bases and J by 6 bases.

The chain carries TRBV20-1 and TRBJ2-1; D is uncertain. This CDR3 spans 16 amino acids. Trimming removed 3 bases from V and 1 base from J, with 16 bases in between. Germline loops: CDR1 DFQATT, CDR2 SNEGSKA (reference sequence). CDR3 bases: TGCAGTGCTAGTTTATTTGCTAGATATTCCTACAATGAGCAGTTCTTC. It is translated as CSASLFARYSYNEQFF.

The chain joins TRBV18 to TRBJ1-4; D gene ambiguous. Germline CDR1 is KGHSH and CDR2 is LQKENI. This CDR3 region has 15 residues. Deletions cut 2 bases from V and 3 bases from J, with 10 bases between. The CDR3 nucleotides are TGTGCCAGCTCACCATTTACAGCTTCTAATGAAAAACTGTTTTTT. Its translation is CASSPFTASNEKLFF.

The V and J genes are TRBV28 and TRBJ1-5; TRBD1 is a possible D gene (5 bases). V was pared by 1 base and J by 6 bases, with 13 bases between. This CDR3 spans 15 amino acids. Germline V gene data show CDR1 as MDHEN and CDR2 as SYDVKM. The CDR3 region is CASSLSGRGGQPQHF. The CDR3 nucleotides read TGTGCCAGCAGTTTATCGGGAAGGGGAGGTCAGCCCCAGCATTTT. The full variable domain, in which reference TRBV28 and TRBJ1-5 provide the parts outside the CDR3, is DVKVTQSSRYLVKRTGEKVFLECVQDMDHENMFWYRQDPGLGLRLIYFSYDVKMKEKGDIPEGYSVSREKKERFSLILESASTNQTSMYLCASSLSGRGGQPQHFGDGTRLSIL.

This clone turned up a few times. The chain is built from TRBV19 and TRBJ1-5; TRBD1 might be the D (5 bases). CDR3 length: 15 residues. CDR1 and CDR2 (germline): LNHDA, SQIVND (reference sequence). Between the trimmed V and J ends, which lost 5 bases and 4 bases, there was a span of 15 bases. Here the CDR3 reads CASSFADGGNQPQHF. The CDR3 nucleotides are TGTGCCAGTAGTTTCGCTGACGGGGGAAATCAGCCCCAGCATTTT. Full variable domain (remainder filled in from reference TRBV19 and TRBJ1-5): DGGITQSPKYLFRKEGQNVTLSCEQNLNHDAMYWYRQDPGQGLRLIYYSQIVNDFQKGDIAEGYSVSREKKESFPLTVTSAQKNPTAFYLCASSFADGGNQPQHFGDGTRLSIL.